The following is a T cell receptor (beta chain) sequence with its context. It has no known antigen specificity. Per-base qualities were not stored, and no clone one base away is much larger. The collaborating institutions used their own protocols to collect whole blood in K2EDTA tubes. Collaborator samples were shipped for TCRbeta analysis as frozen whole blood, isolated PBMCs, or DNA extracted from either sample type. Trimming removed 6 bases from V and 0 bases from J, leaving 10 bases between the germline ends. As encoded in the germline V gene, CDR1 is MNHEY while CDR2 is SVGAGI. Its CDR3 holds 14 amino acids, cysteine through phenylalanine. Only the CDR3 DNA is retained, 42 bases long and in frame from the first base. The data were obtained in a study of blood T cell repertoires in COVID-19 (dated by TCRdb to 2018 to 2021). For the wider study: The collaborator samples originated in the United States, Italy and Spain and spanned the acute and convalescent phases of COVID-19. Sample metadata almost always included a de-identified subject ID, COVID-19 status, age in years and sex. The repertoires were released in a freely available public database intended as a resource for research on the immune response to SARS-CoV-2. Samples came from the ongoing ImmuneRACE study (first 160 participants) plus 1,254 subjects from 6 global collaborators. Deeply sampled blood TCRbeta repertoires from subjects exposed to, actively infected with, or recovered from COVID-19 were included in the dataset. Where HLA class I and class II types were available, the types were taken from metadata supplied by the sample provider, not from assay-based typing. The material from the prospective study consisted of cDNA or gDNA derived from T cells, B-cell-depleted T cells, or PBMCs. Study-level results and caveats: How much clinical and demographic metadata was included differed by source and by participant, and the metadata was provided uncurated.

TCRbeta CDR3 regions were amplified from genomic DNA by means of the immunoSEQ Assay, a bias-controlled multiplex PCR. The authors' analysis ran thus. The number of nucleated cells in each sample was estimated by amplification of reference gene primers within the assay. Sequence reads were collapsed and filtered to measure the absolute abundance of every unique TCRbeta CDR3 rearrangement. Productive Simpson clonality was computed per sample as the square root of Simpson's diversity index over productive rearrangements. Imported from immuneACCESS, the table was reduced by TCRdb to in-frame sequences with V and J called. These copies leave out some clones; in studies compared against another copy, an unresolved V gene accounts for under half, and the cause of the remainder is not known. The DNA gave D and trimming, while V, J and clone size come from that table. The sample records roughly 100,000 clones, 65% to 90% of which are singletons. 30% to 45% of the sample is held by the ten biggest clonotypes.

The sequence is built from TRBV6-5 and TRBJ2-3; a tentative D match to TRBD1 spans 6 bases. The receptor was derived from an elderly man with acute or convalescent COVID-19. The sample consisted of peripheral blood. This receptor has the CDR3 CASRDRTSTDTQYF. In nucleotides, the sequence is TGTGCCAGCAGGGACAGAACTAGCACAGATACGCAGTATTTT.